This T cell receptor (beta chain) emerged from a study of T cells in Graves' hyperthyroidism and ophthalmopathy. Germline CDR1 DFQATT, CDR2 SNEGSKA (reference sequence). Between the trimmed V and J ends, which lost 4 bases and 5 bases, there was a span of 14 bases. The CDR3 has 13 residues. Broader study findings: Among thyroid clonotypes expanded above 0.001, most also appeared in blood.

Template material for amplifying TCR beta CDR3 regions consisted of RNA transcripts. An initial round of RT-PCR targeting the TCR CDR3 relied on the HTBI primer set. In TCRdb, the multiplex PCR reads were re-called with MiXCR into one record per CDR3 protein. This sample yields hundreds of thousands of distinct CDR3 sequences, of which about two fifths are seen a single time; approximately 10% belongs to the top ten. A remark on this clonotype: What it recognizes is unknown.

The definition of stable Graves' hyperthyroidism was no ophthalmopathy progression within 18 months. Diagnosis relied on clinical symptoms, serum thyroxine and TRAb, thyroid ultrasound and orbital computed tomography. The PBMCs were sourced from fresh peripheral blood (about 10 ml). The material sequenced was blood. The chain links TRBV20-1 to TRBJ2-5; possible D gene TRBD1, 7 bases. This TCR came from a man between 18 and 29 years old with Graves' hyperthyroidism. The CDR3 protein is CSAKGGRGETQYF. The CDR3 DNA reads TGCAGTGCTAAGGGGGGCAGGGGGGAGACCCAGTACTTC.